This T cell receptor beta chain stems from a study of vaccination effects on CD4 cells after COVID-19. In regard to this clone: Its antigen remains unidentified.

TCRdb keeps only in-frame clones here, not all; method: immunoSEQ multiplex PCR. The sample has 75,000 or so clones, under 80% seen once. Using viral peptide pools, the ViraFEST assay grew out antigen-specific CD4+ T cells prior to sequencing. Isolating CD4+ T cells followed approximately 10 days of culture. As their vaccination, participants received two doses of either BNT162b2 or mRNA-1273. Wells of around 2.2 million PBMC each were grown with about 9.3 IU/ml IL-2 and roughly 9.9 ug/ml peptides. A half-volume exchange with IL-2 medium occurred on days 3 and 7. Trimming left V 0 bases short and J 6 bases short, with 14 bases between. Germline values: CDR1 MNHEY, CDR2 SVGAGI. CDR3 length equals 15 residues.

This TCR derives from a human donor who received a COVID-19 vaccine. The sample here was CD4+ T cells from PBMCs cultured with HCoV-OC43 spike peptides, taken after COVID-19 vaccination. As for subset: HCoV-OC43 spike overlapping peptide pool stimulation. J is TRBJ1-2 and V is TRBV6-5, with unresolved D. The CDR3 loop is CASSYSARSGNGYTF. In nucleotides, the CDR3 is TGTGCCAGCAGTTACTCCGCCAGGAGTGGTAATGGCTACACCTTC.